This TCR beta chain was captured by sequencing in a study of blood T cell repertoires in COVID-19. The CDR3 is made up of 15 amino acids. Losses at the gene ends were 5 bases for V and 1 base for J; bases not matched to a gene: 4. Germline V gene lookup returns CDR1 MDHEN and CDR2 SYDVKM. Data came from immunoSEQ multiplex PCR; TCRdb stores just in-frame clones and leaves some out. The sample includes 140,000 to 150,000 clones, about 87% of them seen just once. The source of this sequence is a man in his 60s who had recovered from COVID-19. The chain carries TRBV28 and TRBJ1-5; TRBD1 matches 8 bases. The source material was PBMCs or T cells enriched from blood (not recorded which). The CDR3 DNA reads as TGTGCCAGCAGTAGACAGGGGCGAAGCAATCAGCCCCAGCATTTT. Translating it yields CASSRQGRSNQPQHF.